These T cell receptor beta chains were read from a single sample in a study of cytomegalovirus exposure and HLA in healthy donors. The method was immunoSEQ multiplex PCR; TCRdb's version includes in-frame clones alone and lacks a portion of them. The sample lists 130,000 to 150,000 clones, less than 85% occurring once. The sequenced sample was PBMCs. These receptors were obtained from a young man in good health and CMV-seropositive. Each CDR3 is given with its conserved first and last residue. The D gene is left open where the match is weak. Size tells how often a clone was seen (once, few, many) or the class of an expanded clone, and some rows leave it out.

TRBJ2-7 | TRBV30 | . | TRBD2 | CAWSWEGHFYEQYF | TGTGCCTGGAGCTGGGAGGGGCACTTTTACGAGCAGTACTTC
TRBJ2-1 | TRBV27 | once | TRBD1 | CASSLRQGTPLEQFF | TGTGCCAGCAGTCTACGACAGGGAACTCCCCTGGAGCAGTTCTTC
TRBJ2-7 | TRBV4-1 | . | TRBD1 | CASSQRTGSPYEQYF | TGCGCCAGCAGCCAAAGGACAGGGAGCCCCTACGAGCAGTACTTC
TRBJ1-2 | TRBV27 | . | . | CASSLGTEGNYGYTF | TGTGCCAGCAGTTTGGGGACGGAGGGAAACTATGGCTACACCTTC
TRBJ2-1 | TRBV28 | . | TRBD2 | CAGKAGSGRVGEQFF | TGTGCCGGAAAAGCAGGGAGCGGGAGGGTGGGTGAGCAGTTCTTC
TRBJ2-7 | TRBV20-1 | once | . | CSARGYGEQYF | TGCAGCGCTAGAGGGTACGGCGAGCAGTACTTC
TRBJ2-7 | TRBV27 | once | . | CASKKEDHEQYF | TGTGCCAGCAAGAAGGAGGACCACGAGCAGTACTTC
TRBJ1-6 | TRBV9 | . | TRBD1 | CASSGGDSPNSPLHF | TGTGCCAGCAGCGGAGGGGACAGCCCGAATTCACCCCTCCACTTT
TRBJ1-2 | TRBV30 | . | . | CGGRWGRNYGYTF | TGTGGCGGGCGGTGGGGGCGCAACTATGGCTACACCTTC
TRBJ2-6 | TRBV27 | once | TRBD1 | CASSLGRDRVNSGANVLTF | TGTGCCAGCAGTTTGGGTAGGGACAGGGTTAACTCTGGGGCCAACGTCCTGACTTTC
TRBJ2-3 | TRBV5-1 | . | . | CASSKGGEGDTQYF | TGCGCCAGCAGCAAAGGCGGAGAGGGAGATACGCAGTATTTT
TRBJ2-7 | TRBV9 | . | TRBD2 | CASSVGLAGRYEQYF | TGTGCCAGCAGCGTAGGTCTAGCGGGGAGATACGAGCAGTACTTC
TRBJ2-1 | TRBV2 | . | . | CASSEQGLYNEQFF | TGTGCCAGCAGTGAACAGGGACTCTACAATGAGCAGTTCTTC
TRBJ2-3 | TRBV7-9 | . | . | CASSWNRADTQYF | TGTGCCAGCAGCTGGAACAGGGCAGATACGCAGTATTTT
TRBJ2-2 | TRBV25-1 | . | . | CASSPQTGELFF | TGTGCCAGCAGTCCACAGACCGGGGAGCTGTTTTTT
TRBJ1-1 | TRBV5-1 | . | . | CASSLDAGRNTEAFF | TGCGCCAGCAGCTTGGATGCGGGGAGGAACACTGAAGCTTTCTTT
TRBJ2-7 | TRBV7-2 | . | TRBD2 | CASSSQGGGREQYF | TGTGCCAGCAGCTCACAGGGCGGGGGGCGCGAGCAGTACTTC
TRBJ1-5 | TRBV29-1 | . | TRBD1 | CSGSTGSNQPQHF | TGCAGCGGCTCGACAGGGAGCAATCAGCCCCAGCATTTT
TRBJ1-3 | TRBV19 | few | . | CASKEAPSGNTIYF | TGTGCCAGTAAGGAGGCGCCCTCTGGAAACACCATATATTTT
TRBJ1-5 | TRBV29-1 | . | . | CSVQGPQPQHF | TGCAGCGTTCAGGGTCCTCAGCCCCAGCATTTT
TRBJ1-3 | TRBV5-1 | . | . | CASSPGTYSGNTIYF | TGCGCCAGCAGCCCGGGGACATACTCTGGAAACACCATATATTTT
TRBJ2-2 | TRBV10-1 | few | . | CASSGTEAANTGELFF | TGCGCCAGCAGTGGGACGGAGGCCGCGAACACCGGGGAGCTGTTTTTT
TRBJ2-7 | TRBV29-1 | few | . | CSVLSRDYEQYF | TGCAGCGTTCTCTCGAGGGACTACGAGCAGTACTTC
TRBJ2-2 | TRBV6-1 | few | . | CASRDGAGELFF | TGTGCCAGCAGAGACGGGGCCGGGGAGCTGTTTTTT
TRBJ1-4 | TRBV19 | . | . | CASNHPAGIDEKLFF | TGTGCCAGCAACCACCCCGCGGGCATAGATGAAAAACTGTTTTTT
TRBJ1-4 | TRBV30 | . | . | CAWGGGAVNEKLFF | TGTGCCTGGGGTGGCGGTGCAGTAAATGAAAAACTGTTTTTT
TRBJ2-2 | TRBV7-6 | . | . | CASSLRPGRGKSGELFF | TGTGCCAGCAGCTTACGCCCCGGACGGGGGAAAAGCGGGGAGCTGTTTTTT
TRBJ1-5 | TRBV9 | . | . | CASSALSWGQPQHF | TGTGCCAGCAGCGCCCTTTCATGGGGCCAGCCCCAGCATTTT
TRBJ1-5 | TRBV19 | . | . | CASWEGLGQPQHF | TGTGCCAGCTGGGAGGGCCTCGGTCAGCCCCAGCATTTT
TRBJ1-1 | TRBV6-5 | . | . | CASRRGNTEAFF | TGTGCCAGCAGACGAGGGAACACTGAAGCTTTCTTT
TRBJ2-1 | TRBV2 | . | TRBD2 | CASSFLAGGNEQFF | TGTGCCAGCTCGTTTCTAGCGGGGGGCAATGAGCAGTTCTTC
TRBJ2-5 | TRBV10-3 | . | TRBD2 | CAISVSGAQETQYF | TGTGCCATCAGTGTTAGCGGGGCCCAAGAGACCCAGTACTTC
TRBJ2-5 | TRBV18 | . | TRBD2 | CASSPTGTRETQYF | TGTGCCAGCTCACCAACCGGGACTAGAGAGACCCAGTACTTC
TRBJ1-1 | TRBV5-6 | . | TRBD1 | CASRETDRVNTEAFF | TGTGCCAGCAGGGAGACGGACAGGGTGAACACTGAAGCTTTCTTT
TRBJ1-1 | TRBV5-4 | . | TRBD1 | CASSLGTGLRNTEAFF | TGTGCCAGCAGCCTAGGGACAGGACTGAGGAACACTGAAGCTTTCTTT
TRBJ1-4 | TRBV27 | once | . | CASSSILREPNEKLFF | TGTGCCAGCAGTTCAATCTTGAGGGAACCCAATGAAAAACTGTTTTTT
TRBJ2-7 | TRBV19 | . | . | CASTTGGVEQYF | TGTGCCAGTACCACAGGGGGGGTCGAGCAGTACTTC
TRBJ1-4 | TRBV25-1 | . | TRBD1 | CASSERGPGTLNEKLFF | TGTGCCAGCAGTGAAAGGGGGCCGGGGACCCTAAATGAAAAACTGTTTTTT
TRBJ2-2 | TRBV9 | . | . | CASSVVSAGGELFF | TGTGCCAGCAGCGTAGTCTCCGCGGGGGGGGAGCTGTTTTTT
TRBJ1-1 | TRBV11-2 | . | . | CASSLDGAPRRLIEAFF | TGTGCCAGCAGCTTAGATGGGGCCCCACGACGGCTCATTGAAGCTTTCTTT